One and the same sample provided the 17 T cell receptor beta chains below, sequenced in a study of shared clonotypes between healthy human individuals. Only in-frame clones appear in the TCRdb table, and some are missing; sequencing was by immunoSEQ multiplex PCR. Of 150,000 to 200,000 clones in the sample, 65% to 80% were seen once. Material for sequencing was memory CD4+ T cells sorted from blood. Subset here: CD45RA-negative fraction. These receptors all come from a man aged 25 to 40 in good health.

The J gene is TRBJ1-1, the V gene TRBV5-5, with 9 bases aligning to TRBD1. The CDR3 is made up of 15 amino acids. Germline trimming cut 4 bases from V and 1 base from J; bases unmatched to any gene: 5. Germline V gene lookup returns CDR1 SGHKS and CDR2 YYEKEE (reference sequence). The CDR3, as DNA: TGTGCCAGCAGCGCCACGGGACAGGGGAACACTGAAGCTTTCTTT. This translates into CASSATGQGNTEAFF.

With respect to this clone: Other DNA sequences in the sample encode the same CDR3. Here the CDR3 reads CSVGTGIHEQYF. The DNA of the CDR3 is TGCAGCGTGGGGACAGGAATACACGAGCAGTACTTC. The V and J genes are TRBV29-1 and TRBJ2-7; 8 bases align to TRBD1. The germline V gene has CDR1 SQVTM and CDR2 ANQGSEA. The ends lost 6 bases at V and 5 bases at J; junction bases unmatched: 6. This CDR3 is built from 12 residues.

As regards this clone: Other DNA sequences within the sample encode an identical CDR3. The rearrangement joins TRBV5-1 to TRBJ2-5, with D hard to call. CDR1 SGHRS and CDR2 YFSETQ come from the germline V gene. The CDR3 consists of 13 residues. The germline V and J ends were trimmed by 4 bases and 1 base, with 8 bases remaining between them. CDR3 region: CASSPLGQETQYF. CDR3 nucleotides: TGCGCCAGCAGCCCATTAGGCCAAGAGACCCAGTACTTC. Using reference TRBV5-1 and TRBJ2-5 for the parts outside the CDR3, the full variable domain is KAGVTQTPRYLIKTRGQQVTLSCSPISGHRSVSWYQQTPGQGLQFLFEYFSETQRNKGNFPGRFSGRQFSNSRSEMNVSTLELGDSALYLCASSPLGQETQYFGPGTRLLVL.

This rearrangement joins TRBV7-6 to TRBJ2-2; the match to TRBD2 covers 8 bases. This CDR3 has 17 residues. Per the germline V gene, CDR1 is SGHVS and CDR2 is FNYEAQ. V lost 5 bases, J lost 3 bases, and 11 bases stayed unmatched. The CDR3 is CASSPISSGSHTGELFF. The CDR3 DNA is TGTGCCAGCAGCCCGATTTCCAGCGGGAGTCACACCGGGGAGCTGTTTTTT.

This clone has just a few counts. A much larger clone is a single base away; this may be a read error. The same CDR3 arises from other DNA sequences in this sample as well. This CDR3 reads CASSPLAGNTDTQYF. CDR3 nucleotides: TGTGCCAGCAGCCCACTAGCGGGAAACACAGATACGCAGTATTTT. This sequence joins TRBV7-9 and TRBJ2-3; 10 nucleotides match TRBD2. The junction had 4 bases not matched to a gene; V was cut back by 5 bases and J by 2 bases. There are 15 residues in the CDR3. CDR1 and CDR2 from the germline V gene are SEHNR and FQNEAQ (reference sequence).

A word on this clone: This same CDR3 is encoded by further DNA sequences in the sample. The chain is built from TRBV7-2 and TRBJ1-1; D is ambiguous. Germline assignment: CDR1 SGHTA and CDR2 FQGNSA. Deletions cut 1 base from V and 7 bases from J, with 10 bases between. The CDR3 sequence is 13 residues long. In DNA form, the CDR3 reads TGTGCCAGCAGCTTAGGGGGTAAAGGTGAAGCTTTCTTT. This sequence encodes CASSLGGKGEAFF.

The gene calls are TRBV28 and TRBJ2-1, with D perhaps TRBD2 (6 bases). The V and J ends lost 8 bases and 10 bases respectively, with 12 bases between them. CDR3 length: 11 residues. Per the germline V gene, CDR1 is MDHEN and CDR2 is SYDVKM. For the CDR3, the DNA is TGTGCCAGCGGGGCGGGATGGGAGCAGTTCTTC. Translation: CASGAGWEQFF.

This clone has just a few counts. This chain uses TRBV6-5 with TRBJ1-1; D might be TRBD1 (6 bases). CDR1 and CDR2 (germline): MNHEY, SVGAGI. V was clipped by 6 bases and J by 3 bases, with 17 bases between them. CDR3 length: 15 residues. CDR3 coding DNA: TGTGCCAGCAGGCCCCGACAGGCCCGGGACACTGAAGCTTTCTTT. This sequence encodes CASRPRQARDTEAFF.

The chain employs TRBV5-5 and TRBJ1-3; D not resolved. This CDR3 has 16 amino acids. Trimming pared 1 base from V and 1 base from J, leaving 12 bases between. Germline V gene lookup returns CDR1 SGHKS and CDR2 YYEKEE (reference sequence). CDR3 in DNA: TGTGCCAGCAGCTTGACGGCAGGACCTTCTGGAAACACCATATATTTT. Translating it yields CASSLTAGPSGNTIYF.

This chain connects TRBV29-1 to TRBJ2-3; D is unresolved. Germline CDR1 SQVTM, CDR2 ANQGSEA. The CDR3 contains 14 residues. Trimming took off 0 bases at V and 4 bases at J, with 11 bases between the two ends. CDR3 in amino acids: CSVEDGASSDTQYF. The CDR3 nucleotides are TGCAGCGTTGAAGATGGAGCTAGTTCAGATACGCAGTATTTT.

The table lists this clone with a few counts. This CDR3 reads CPGTSPGEQYF. The DNA for the CDR3 is TGTCCAGGGACTTCCCCCGGCGAGCAGTACTTC. This chain uses TRBV28 with TRBJ2-7; a weak D match, TRBD2 (6 bases). Per the germline V gene, CDR1 is MDHEN and CDR2 is SYDVKM. The CDR3 extends over 11 amino acids.

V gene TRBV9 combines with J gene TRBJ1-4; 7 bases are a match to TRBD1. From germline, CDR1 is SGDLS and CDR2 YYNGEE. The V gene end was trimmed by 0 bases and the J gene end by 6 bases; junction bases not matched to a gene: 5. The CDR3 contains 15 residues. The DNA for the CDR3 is TGTGCCAGCAGCGTAGGCGACAGGGACGATGAAAAACTGTTTTTT. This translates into CASSVGDRDDEKLFF.

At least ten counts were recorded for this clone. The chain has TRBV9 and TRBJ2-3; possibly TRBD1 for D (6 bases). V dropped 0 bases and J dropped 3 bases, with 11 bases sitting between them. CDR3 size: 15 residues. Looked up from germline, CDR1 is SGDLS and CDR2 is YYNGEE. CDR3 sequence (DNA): TGTGCCAGCAGCGTAGTGGGGGCCTGGACAGATACGCAGTATTTT. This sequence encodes CASSVVGAWTDTQYF. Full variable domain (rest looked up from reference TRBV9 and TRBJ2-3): DSGVTQTPKHLITATGQRVTLRCSPRSGDLSVYWYQQSLDQGLQFLIQYYNGEERAKGNILERFSAQQFPDLHSELNLSSLELGDSALYFCASSVVGAWTDTQYFGPGTRLTVL.

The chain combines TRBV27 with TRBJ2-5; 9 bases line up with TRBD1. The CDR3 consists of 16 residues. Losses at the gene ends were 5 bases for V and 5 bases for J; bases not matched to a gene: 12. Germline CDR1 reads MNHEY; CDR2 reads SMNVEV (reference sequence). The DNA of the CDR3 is TGTGCCAGCAGTCCCACCGGGACAGGGACGTCCGAGACCCAGTACTTC. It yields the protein CASSPTGTGTSETQYF.

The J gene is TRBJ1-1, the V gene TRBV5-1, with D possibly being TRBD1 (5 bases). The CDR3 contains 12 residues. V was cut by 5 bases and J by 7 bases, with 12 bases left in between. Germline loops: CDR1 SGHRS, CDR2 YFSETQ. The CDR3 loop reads CASSAQGLEAFF. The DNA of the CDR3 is TGCGCCAGCAGTGCGCAGGGACTTGAAGCTTTCTTT.

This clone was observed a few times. CDR3 in amino acids: CASRNLFQGSTEAFF. The CDR3 DNA is TGTGCCAGCAGGAACCTTTTTCAGGGGTCAACTGAAGCTTTCTTT. This chain links TRBV27 with TRBJ1-1; D perhaps matches TRBD1 (6 bases). The CDR3 runs 15 residues. V lost 6 bases, J lost 5 bases, and 19 bases lay in between. CDR1 is MNHEY and CDR2 is SMNVEV in the germline V gene (reference sequence).

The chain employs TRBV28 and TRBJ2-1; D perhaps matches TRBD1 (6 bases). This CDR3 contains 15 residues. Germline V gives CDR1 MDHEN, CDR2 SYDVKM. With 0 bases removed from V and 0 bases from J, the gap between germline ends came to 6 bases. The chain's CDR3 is CASSLWDSSYNEQFF. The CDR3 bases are TGTGCCAGCAGTTTATGGGACAGCTCCTACAATGAGCAGTTCTTC.